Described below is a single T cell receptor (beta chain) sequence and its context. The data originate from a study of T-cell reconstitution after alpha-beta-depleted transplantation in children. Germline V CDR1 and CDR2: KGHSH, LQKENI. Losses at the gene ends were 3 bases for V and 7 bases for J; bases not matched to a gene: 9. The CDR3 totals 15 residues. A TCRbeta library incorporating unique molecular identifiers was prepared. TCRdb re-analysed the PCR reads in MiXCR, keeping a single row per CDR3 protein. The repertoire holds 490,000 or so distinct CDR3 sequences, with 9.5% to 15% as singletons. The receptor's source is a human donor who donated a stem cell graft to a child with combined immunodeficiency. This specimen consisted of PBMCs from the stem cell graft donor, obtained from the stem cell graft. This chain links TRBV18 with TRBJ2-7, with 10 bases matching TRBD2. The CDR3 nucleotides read TGTGCCAGCTCACCGAGCGGGAGGGTCCCGGGAGAGCAGTACTTC. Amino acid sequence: CASSPSGRVPGEQYF.